These T cell receptor beta chains were read from a single sample in a study of OX40 agonist ivuxolimab in advanced cancers. Method: immunoSEQ multiplex PCR; TCRdb's copy keeps in-frame clones and lacks some. The sample includes roughly 80,000 clones, more than 75% of them seen just once. The starting material was CD4+ or CD8+ T cells sorted from blood, obtained in a trial of the OX40 agonist ivuxolimab. These receptors came from an adult with an advanced solid tumor such as melanoma, head and neck, liver or kidney cancer. Each CDR3 is given with its conserved first and last residue. A D gene is named only where the DNA matches it firmly. Clone size is not always given. Where it is, it says once, few, many or a class for expanded clones.

-	TRBV6-5	TRBJ2-7	-	TGTGCCAGCAGTTACGTAGCTAACTACGAGCAGTACTTC	CASSYVANYEQYF
TRBD1	TRBV5-1	TRBJ1-3	-	TGCGCCAGCAGCTTGGGGGACAGCTGGAGAAACTCTGGAAACACCATATATTTT	CASSLGDSWRNSGNTIYF
TRBD1	TRBV9	TRBJ1-1	-	TGTGCCAGCAGCGAGGGGATTGACAGGGGGCGAGGGAACACTGAAGCTTTCTTT	CASSEGIDRGRGNTEAFF
-	TRBV7-3	TRBJ2-3	-	TGTGCCAGCAGTGGCGCGGCAGATACGCAGTATTTT	CASSGAADTQYF
-	TRBV2	TRBJ2-7	-	TGTGCCAGCAGTCCCGAGGGGGTGGGCGAGCAGTACTTC	CASSPEGVGEQYF
-	TRBV9	TRBJ2-1	-	TGTGCCAGCAGCGTACGGGACTTAGGGTACAATGAGCAGTTCTTC	CASSVRDLGYNEQFF
-	TRBV4-1	TRBJ1-2	-	TGCGCCAGCAGCCAAGATTTTGATGGCTACACCTTC	CASSQDFDGYTF
-	TRBV7-9	TRBJ2-5	once	TGTGCCAGCAGCTTAGGTCTCCGGGAGACCCAGTACTTC	CASSLGLRETQYF
-	TRBV6-1	TRBJ2-3	-	TGTGCCAGCAGGATAGGGGGCACAGATACGCAGTATTTT	CASRIGGTDTQYF
TRBD1	TRBV6-6	TRBJ1-4	-	TGTGCCAGTACAGGGGGCATAGGTGAAAAACTGTTTTTT	CASTGGIGEKLFF
-	TRBV5-1	TRBJ2-7	-	TGCGCCAGCAGCACGGATCCGGCGGCCTACGAGCAGTACTTC	CASSTDPAAYEQYF
-	TRBV28	TRBJ1-4	once	TGTGCCAGCAGTTTATTACAAGGAGGTAGTGAAAAACTGTTTTTT	CASSLLQGGSEKLFF